The entry that follows covers one TCR beta chain sequence. The antigen remains unidentified. This entry comes from a study of PD-L1 blockade in urothelial cancer. Across the study: Patients with male sex and bladder-origin urothelial cancer accounted for twenty-five of 29 enrolled. Patients had undergone 0 to 3 prior chemotherapy regimens. A median of about 140,000 T cells was found in the blood samples. Findings of the study overall: It was durable-benefit patients whose tumor-associated blood clones expanded more at 3 weeks.

Only in-frame clones appear in the TCRdb table, and some are missing; sequencing was by immunoSEQ multiplex PCR. This table has about 55,000 clones, about 80% appearing once. Sample: PBMCs, taken around atezolizumab (anti-PD-L1) treatment. This TCR came from a man in his sixties or seventies with urothelial cancer.

As DNA, the CDR3 is TGCGCCAGCAGCCCGAGCGGGACTGGCAATCAGCCCCAGCATTTT. Amino acid sequence: CASSPSGTGNQPQHF. The chain carries TRBV5-1 and TRBJ1-5; perhaps TRBD1 as D (5 bases). Trimming removed 4 bases from V and 2 bases from J, with 13 bases in between. Germline lookup yields CDR1 SGHRS and CDR2 YFSETQ. The CDR3 has 15 residues.